This passage covers 15 T cell receptor beta chains from one sample sequenced in a study of shared clonotypes between healthy human individuals. CD45RO-negative cells were positively selected for CCR7, leaving out terminally differentiated effector memory CD45RA+ cells. Clones were sequenced by immunoSEQ multiplex PCR, and TCRdb holds only the in-frame ones, with some missing. This sample has some 2.1 million clones, with about 95% found just once. Sequenced sample: naive CD8+ T cells sorted from blood. Source of these receptors: a man younger than 30 in good health.

The V gene is TRBV5-1, the J gene TRBJ2-7, with 10 bases that match TRBD2. From germline, CDR1 is SGHRS and CDR2 YFSETQ. The CDR3 extends over 15 amino acids. V gave up 1 base and J gave up 5 bases; unmatched junction bases: 6. CDR3 in amino acids: CASSLLLAGENEQYF. CDR3 sequence (DNA): TGCGCCAGCAGCTTGTTGCTAGCGGGAGAAAACGAGCAGTACTTC.

Here the CDR3 DNA reads TGCGCCAGCAGCCCAAAAACGGGACACCAGAACACTGAAGCTTTCTTT. Residues: CASSPKTGHQNTEAFF. This chain connects TRBV4-1 to TRBJ1-1; D is possibly TRBD1 (6 bases). Germline V gene sequence: CDR1 MGHRA, CDR2 YSYEKL. The CDR3 loop spans 16 amino acids. V lost 4 bases, J lost 1 base, and 16 bases lay in between.

The gene calls are TRBV5-4 and TRBJ1-2; the match to TRBD1 covers 8 bases. CDR1 is SGHNT, CDR2 YYREEE, per germline (reference sequence). Trimming at V came to 4 bases and at J to 4 bases, leaving 3 bases not matched to a gene. This CDR3 region has 13 residues. CDR3 sequence (DNA): TGTGCCAGCAGCGCCACAGGGGGCTATGGCTACACCTTC. Translated, it gives CASSATGGYGYTF.

The chain combines TRBV27 with TRBJ2-2, with D uncertain. V lost 5 bases and J 5 bases, leaving 9 bases between the germline ends. Germline CDR1 and CDR2: MNHEY and SMNVEV (reference sequence). This CDR3 contains 13 residues. Written as DNA, the CDR3 is TGTGCCAGCAGTGTGGACCTTACCGGGGAGCTGTTTTTT. Translation gives CASSVDLTGELFF.

As concerns this clone: Distinct nucleotide sequences in the sample also encode this CDR3. This chain connects TRBV27 to TRBJ1-4, with D possibly TRBD1 on 5 matching bases. The CDR3 extends over 14 amino acids. CDR1 and CDR2 from the germline V gene are MNHEY and SMNVEV (reference sequence). Trimming cost V 3 bases and J 3 bases, with 8 bases left between them. The DNA of the CDR3 is TGTGCCAGCAGTTTTGGGGGGTCTAATGAAAAACTGTTTTTT. Its protein product is CASSFGGSNEKLFF. The full variable domain, completed using reference TRBV27 and TRBJ1-4, is EAQVTQNPRYLITVTGKKLTVTCSQNMNHEYMSWYRQDPGLGLRQIYYSMNVEVTDKGDVPEGYKVSRKEKRNFPLILESPSPNQTSLYFCASSFGGSNEKLFFGSGTQLSVL.

The genes are TRBV27 and TRBJ2-7, with 8 bases fitting TRBD1. V lost 1 base to trimming and J lost 2 bases; unmatched junction nucleotides: 4. Germline loops: CDR1 MNHEY, CDR2 SMNVEV (reference sequence). This CDR3 is 15 amino acids long. The CDR3, as DNA: TGTGCCAGCAGTTTATGGACAGGGCCCACCTACGAGCAGTACTTC. Its protein is CASSLWTGPTYEQYF.

The rearrangement links TRBV27 to TRBJ1-4; 7 bases are shared with TRBD1. The CDR3 extends over 15 amino acids. CDR1 is MNHEY and CDR2 is SMNVEV in the germline V gene (reference sequence). The junction had 11 bases not matched to a gene; V was cut back by 6 bases and J by 7 bases. The DNA of the CDR3 is TGTGCCAGCAGGACAGGGTTACGTGATAGTGAAAAACTGTTTTTT. Protein: CASRTGLRDSEKLFF.

The V and J genes are TRBV27 and TRBJ1-5, with D unresolved. The CDR3 covers 14 residues. Germline CDR1 is MNHEY and CDR2 is SMNVEV (reference sequence). With 7 bases removed from V and 2 bases from J, the gap between germline ends came to 12 bases. The CDR3 nucleotides read TGTGCCAGCAAAGCGTACTGGGGCAATCAGCCCCAGCATTTT. This gives the protein CASKAYWGNQPQHF.

This clone has only one observation. The chain combines TRBV6-6 with TRBJ2-1; D unclear. This CDR3 has 14 amino acids. V was pared by 1 base and J by 8 bases, with 12 bases between. Germline CDR1 MNHNY, CDR2 SVGAGI (reference sequence). The CDR3 loop reads CASSYWLVGDEQFF. Here the CDR3 DNA reads TGTGCCAGCAGTTACTGGTTAGTAGGCGATGAGCAGTTCTTC.

The genes are TRBV19 and TRBJ1-1; D is unresolved. The CDR3 is 12 residues long. Trimming took 6 bases from V and 1 from J, leaving 6 bases between them. Germline V gives CDR1 LNHDA, CDR2 SQIVND (reference sequence). This chain's CDR3 is CASRRENTEAFF. DNA of the CDR3: TGTGCCAGTAGGAGGGAGAACACTGAAGCTTTCTTT.

The chain recombines TRBV19 with TRBJ2-7; D remains ambiguous. V lost 3 bases to trimming and J lost 3 bases, with 6 bases between them. The germline V gene has CDR1 LNHDA and CDR2 SQIVND (reference sequence). The CDR3 covers 12 residues. For the CDR3, the DNA is TGTGCCAGTAGTATCCCCATCTACGAGCAGTACTTC. It encodes CASSIPIYEQYF.

The gene calls are TRBV28 and TRBJ2-2; 12 bases agree with TRBD1. Trimming removed 4 bases from V and 7 bases from J; junction bases left unmatched: 22. CDR3 length: 21 residues. CDR1 and CDR2 from the germline V gene are MDHEN and SYDVKM. The CDR3: CASSSRTLIKPGQGAHGELFF. In nucleotides, the CDR3 is TGTGCCAGCAGTTCTCGAACACTAATTAAACCGGGACAGGGGGCTCACGGGGAGCTGTTTTTT.

V usage is TRBV2 and J usage is TRBJ2-7; TRBD1 agrees at 9 bases. V shed 3 bases and J 3 bases; nucleotides not matched to a gene: 6. The CDR3 is 15 residues long. Germline V CDR1 and CDR2: SNHLY, FYNNEI. CDR3 protein: CASSDFGGQGYEQYF. As DNA, the CDR3 is TGTGCCAGCAGTGACTTTGGGGGACAGGGCTACGAGCAGTACTTC.

The chain couples TRBV2 to TRBJ1-2; the match to TRBD1 covers 7 bases. CDR3 length: 15 amino acids. The V segment lost 2 bases and the J segment 1 base; nucleotides outside the gene matches: 4. Germline CDR1 is SNHLY and CDR2 is FYNNEI. CDR3 in DNA: TGTGCCAGCAGTGAAAGTTGGGACAGTAACTATGGCTACACCTTC. Residues: CASSESWDSNYGYTF.

This sequence joins TRBV13 and TRBJ2-1; a weak D match, TRBD2 (6 bases). Trimming pared 5 bases from V and 10 bases from J, leaving 21 bases between. The CDR3 length is 15 residues. CDR1 is PRHDT and CDR2 is FYEKMQ in the germline V gene (reference sequence). CDR3 sequence reads: CASSPWGAGSPEQFF. CDR3 DNA sequence: TGTGCCAGCAGCCCTTGGGGAGCGGGCTCACCCGAGCAGTTCTTC.